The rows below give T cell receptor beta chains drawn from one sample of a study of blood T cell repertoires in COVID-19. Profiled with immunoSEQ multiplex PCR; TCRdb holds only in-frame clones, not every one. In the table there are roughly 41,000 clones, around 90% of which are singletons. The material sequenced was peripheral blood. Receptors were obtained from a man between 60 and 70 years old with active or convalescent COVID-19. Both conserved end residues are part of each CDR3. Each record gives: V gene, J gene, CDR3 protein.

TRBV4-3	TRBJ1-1	CASSQDPGDTEAFF
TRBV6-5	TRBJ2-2	CASSGQKKGSGELFF
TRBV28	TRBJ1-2	CASSSDRGLSGYTF
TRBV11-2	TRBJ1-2	CASSPSDSPYGYTF
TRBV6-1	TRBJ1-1	CASSEMANEAFF
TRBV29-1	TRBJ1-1	CSVETGNTEAFF
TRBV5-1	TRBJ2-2	CASRPTGVGTGELFF
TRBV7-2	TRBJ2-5	CASSLAGRGQLGTQYF
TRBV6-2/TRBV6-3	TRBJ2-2	CASSQPGQGRGTGELFF
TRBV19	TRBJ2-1	CASSIAGTGFDEQFF
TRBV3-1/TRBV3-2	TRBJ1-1	CASSSNLNTEAFF
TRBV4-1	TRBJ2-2	CASSHRQPHRELFF
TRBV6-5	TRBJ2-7	CASSYGEGLGEQYF
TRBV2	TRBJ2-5	CARQSGLASETQYF
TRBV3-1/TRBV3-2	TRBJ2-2	CASSQLAGGPRELFF
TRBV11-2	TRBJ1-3	CASSFEGAFSGNTIYF
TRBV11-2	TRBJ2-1	CASSPWGTSNSYNEQFF
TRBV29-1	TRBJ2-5	CSAKGIGRVETQYF
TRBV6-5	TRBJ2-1	CASSYPGLAAYNEQFF
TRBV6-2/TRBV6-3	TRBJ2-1	CASSRLMGEQFF
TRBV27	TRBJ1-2	CASSSLGGADYGYTF
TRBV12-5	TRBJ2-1	CASGFLAYSGAYNEQFF
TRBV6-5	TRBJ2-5	CASTPGVGETQYF